This T cell receptor beta chain was sequenced in a study of PD-1 blockade in classical Hodgkin lymphoma. The overall study: Patients in the cohort were put on intravenous nivolumab, 3 mg/kg every 2 weeks. Study-wide points: It was among complete responders that baseline diversity resembled that of newly diagnosed patients.

Notes on this clone: Its antigen is unidentified.

The time point: cycle 4 day 1 (C4D1), after 5 to 7 weeks of nivolumab. Every patient experienced relapse after autologous stem cell transplantation, and brentuximab vedotin exposure varied. Magnetic depletion of unwanted cells isolated CD4+ T cells from thawed PBMCs. The CDR3 runs to 21 residues. Germline loops: CDR1 LNHNV, CDR2 YYDKDF (reference sequence). V lost 0 bases, J lost 4 bases, and 19 bases stayed unmatched. Assay used: immunoSEQ multiplex PCR; TCRdb lists only in-frame clones, some missing. The sample has tens of thousands of clones, approximately 90% seen once. The chain couples TRBV15 to TRBJ2-2; 8 positions match TRBD2. This sequence originates from a human donor with classical Hodgkin lymphoma. The sample in question was CD4+ T cells from blood, obtained before the fourth cycle of nivolumab. The CDR3 sequence: CATSRDELELAVREGTGELFF. The DNA of the CDR3 is TGTGCCACCAGCAGAGATGAGCTAGAACTAGCGGTTCGAGAGGGCACCGGGGAGCTGTTTTTT.